The sequence of this T cell receptor (beta chain) was determined in a study of PD-L1 blockade in urothelial cancer. Whole-study context: Patients with male sex and bladder-origin urothelial cancer accounted for about 85% of the roughly 29 enrolled. Blood yielded a median of about 150,000 T cells per sample.

Germline CDR1 and CDR2: MGHDK and SYGVNS. The V gene end was trimmed by 8 bases and the J gene end by 5 bases; junction bases not matched to a gene: 14. The CDR3 consists of 15 residues. TCRdb's copy holds only in-frame clones and misses some; the assay was immunoSEQ multiplex PCR. The repertoire has more than 30,000 clones, more than 65% of them found once; the top ten carry about 29%. The receptor was derived from a man between 60 and 75 years old with urothelial cancer. V and J are TRBV25-1 and TRBJ2-5, with 7 bases aligning to TRBD2. Sequencing was performed on PBMCs, taken around atezolizumab (anti-PD-L1) treatment. Written as DNA, the CDR3 is TGTGCCAGCGGGGAGGGGCAGGGTAATAGGGAGACCCAGTACTTC. Translating gives CASGEGQGNRETQYF. Drawing the rest from reference TRBV25-1 and TRBJ2-5, the complete variable domain is EADIYQTPRYLVIGTGKKITLECSQTMGHDKMYWYQQDPGMELHLIHYSYGVNSTEKGDLSSESTVSRIRTEHFPLTLESARPSHTSQYLCASGEGQGNRETQYFGPGTRLLVL.